This T cell receptor beta chain was observed in a study of blood T cell repertoires in COVID-19. Study-level information: Collection of acute and convalescent COVID-19 samples took place in the United States, Italy and Spain. PBMCs, B-cell-depleted T cells, or T cells provided the cDNA or gDNA that made up the material.

In germline, CDR1 is MNHEY, CDR2 SMNVEV (reference sequence). The germline V and J ends were trimmed by 10 bases and 0 bases, with 7 bases remaining between them. This CDR3 has 13 amino acids. In the source study's methods: Amplification of reference gene primers was used by the study to estimate nucleated cell counts. Sequenced by immunoSEQ multiplex PCR; TCRdb stores in-frame clones only, minus some. That table supplies the V and J calls and clone size; D and trimming were determined from the DNA. The sample includes about 400,000 clones, roughly 89% of them seen just once. The receptor was derived from a woman in her twenties or thirties with acute or convalescent COVID-19. Sequencing was performed on peripheral blood. The J gene is TRBJ2-6, the V gene TRBV27; D gene unclear. CDR3: CATRSSGANVLTF. As DNA, the CDR3 is TGTGCCACCAGGAGCTCTGGGGCCAACGTCCTGACTTTC.